Following are 18 T cell receptor beta chains from one sample sequenced in a study of early T cells in non-severe SARS-CoV-2 infection. TCRdb re-analysed the 5' RACE reads in MiXCR, keeping a single row per CDR3 protein. The sample lists 50,000 to 65,000 distinct CDR3 sequences; around 7.7% were seen once. The source material was whole blood, sampled at baseline. These receptors were taken from an adult who was a healthcare worker with PCR-confirmed SARS-CoV-2 infection or an uninfected control (not recorded which).

This clonotype was recorded many times. The V gene is TRBV27, the J gene TRBJ1-2; TRBD1 agrees at 7 bases. The CDR3 runs 14 residues. Germline V gives CDR1 MNHEY, CDR2 SMNVEV (reference sequence). V shed 5 bases, J shed 5 bases, and the junction held 8 bases outside the gene matches. CDR3 region: CASSTRQGKYGYTF. CDR3 nucleotides: TGTGCCAGCAGTACTCGACAGGGAAAGTATGGCTACACCTTC.

V is TRBV12-3 or TRBV12-4 and J is TRBJ1-1, with D maybe TRBD1 (5 bases). V was cut by 3 bases and J by 0 bases, with 11 bases left in between. The CDR3 length is 15 residues. The CDR3 spells CASSLKAGLNTEAFF. In DNA form, the CDR3 reads TGTGCCAGCAGTTTGAAGGCAGGGTTGAACACTGAAGCTTTCTTT.

Many counts were recorded for this clonotype. The CDR3 DNA is TGTGCCAGCAGCGAAATAGCGGGAGTCGAGCAGTACTTC. Its translation is CASSEIAGVEQYF. The chain combines TRBV2 with TRBJ2-7, with 9 bases fitting TRBD2. Germline CDR1 reads SNHLY; CDR2 reads FYNNEI. The CDR3 is made up of 13 amino acids. Trimming cost V 6 bases and J 6 bases; bases outside gene matches: 6.

This clonotype appeared many times. The chain employs TRBV20-1 and TRBJ2-1, with 8 bases lining up with TRBD2. The CDR3 spans 16 residues. The germline V gene encodes CDR1 DFQATT and CDR2 SNEGSKA (reference sequence). Germline trimming cut 2 bases from V and 3 bases from J; bases unmatched to any gene: 9. The CDR3 is CSARSGSASRYNEQFF. CDR3 in DNA: TGCAGTGCTAGAAGCGGGAGCGCGTCTCGCTACAATGAGCAGTTCTTC.

This clonotype came up a few times. The chain employs TRBV5-5 and TRBJ2-1; D could derive from TRBD1 or TRBD2 (5 bases each). Germline V gene lookup returns CDR1 SGHKS and CDR2 YYEKEE (reference sequence). The CDR3 runs to 15 residues. The V end was cut by 4 bases, the J end by 0 bases, with 11 bases between. This CDR3 is CASSAQGDSYNEQFF. The CDR3 DNA follows: TGTGCCAGCAGCGCGCAGGGAGACTCCTACAATGAGCAGTTCTTC. Full variable domain (remainder filled in from reference TRBV5-5 and TRBJ2-1): DAGVTQSPTHLIKTRGQQVTLRCSPISGHKSVSWYQQVLGQGPQFIFQYYEKEERGRGNFPDRFSARQFPNYSSELNVNALLLGDSALYLCASSAQGDSYNEQFFGPGTRLTVL.

The chain carries TRBV3-1 and TRBJ1-2; D not resolved. V lost 0 bases, J lost 1 base, and 18 bases lay in between. CDR1 is LGHDT and CDR2 is YNNKEL in the germline V gene (reference sequence). This CDR3 is built from 18 residues. In DNA form, the CDR3 reads TGTGCCAGCAGCCAAGAAGACTTAGCCGAGAAATATAACTATGGCTACACCTTC. Translation gives CASSQEDLAEKYNYGYTF.

This clonotype was detected only a few times. The rearrangement uses TRBV18 and TRBJ2-5; D remains ambiguous. The V and J ends lost 3 bases and 3 bases respectively, with 5 bases between them. Germline V gene sequence: CDR1 KGHSH, CDR2 LQKENI. The CDR3 runs 12 residues. CDR3 loop: CASSPLEETQYF. CDR3 sequence (DNA): TGTGCCAGCTCACCTCTGGAAGAGACCCAGTACTTC.

The V and J genes are TRBV9 and TRBJ2-3; 7 bases align to TRBD2. The CDR3 runs 15 residues. The trim removed 0 bases at V and 5 bases at J, leaving 6 bases unmatched. Germline V gives CDR1 SGDLS, CDR2 YYNGEE. The CDR3 nucleotides read TGTGCCAGCAGCGTAGGTGGGAGGGCGGTAGATACGCAGTATTTT. It specifies CASSVGGRAVDTQYF.

This clonotype was observed a few times. This chain links TRBV20-1 with TRBJ1-2; tentatively, D is TRBD1 (6 bases). Germline V gene lookup returns CDR1 DFQATT and CDR2 SNEGSKA (reference sequence). The CDR3 has 12 amino acids. Trimming took 7 bases from V and 3 from J, leaving 12 bases between them. In DNA form, the CDR3 reads TGCAGTGTAGAGGGGGAGGACTATGGCTACACCTTC. This encodes CSVEGEDYGYTF.

Concerning this clonotype itself: A junction boundary mismatches the germline segment, possibly from a read error. J is TRBJ2-7 and V is TRBV3-1, with D perhaps matching TRBD2 (6 bases). The CDR3 is 17 amino acids. The V gene's germline CDR1 is LGHDT and CDR2 YNNKEL (reference sequence). For the CDR3, the DNA is TGTGCCAGCAGCCAAGATTCTCCTAGCGTGCTGACCTACGACCAGTACTTC. The encoded protein is CASSQDSPSVLTYDQYF.

This clonotype appeared many times. This chain connects TRBV28 to TRBJ1-2; TRBD1 might be the D (6 bases). Germline CDR1 is MDHEN and CDR2 is SYDVKM. V lost 6 bases, J lost 3 bases, and 17 bases lay in between. This CDR3 comprises 15 residues. CDR3 in amino acids: CASRPAGAEDYGYTF. The CDR3 region has the DNA TGTGCCAGCAGACCCGCAGGGGCGGAGGACTATGGCTACACCTTC.

Only a few counts were recorded for this clonotype. DNA of the CDR3: TGCGCCAGCAGGGAACAGTCGAACACTGAAGCTTTCTTT. It specifies CASREQSNTEAFF. The chain recombines TRBV10-2 with TRBJ1-1; D gene unclear. Germline CDR1 is WSHSY and CDR2 is SAAADI. The CDR3 runs 13 residues. Trimming removed 6 bases at V and 1 base at J, with 9 bases between.

This clonotype was detected only a few times. The chain couples TRBV6-2 or TRBV6-3 to TRBJ2-3; D tentatively fits TRBD1 or TRBD2 (6 bases each). Germline V gene data show CDR1 as MNHEY and CDR2 as SVGEGT. The CDR3 is 15 residues long. V dropped 4 bases and J dropped 10 bases, with 21 bases sitting between them. The CDR3 DNA reads TGTGCCAGCAGTTCCCCAATGCGTGGGGGGCGCTCGCAGTATTTT. Residues: CASSSPMRGGRSQYF.

This clonotype turned up a few times. This rearrangement joins TRBV7-9 to TRBJ2-5, with 8 bases matching TRBD1. Trimming took 5 bases from V and 2 from J; bases not matched to a gene: 13. The CDR3 is 17 residues long. CDR1 and CDR2 (germline): SEHNR, FQNEAQ (reference sequence). In DNA form, the CDR3 reads TGTGCCAGCAGCCCTACAGGGGGGCGGAACCCTCAAGAGACCCAGTACTTC. It codes for CASSPTGGRNPQETQYF. The full variable domain, with the rest looked up from reference TRBV7-9 and TRBJ2-5, is DTGVSQNPRHKITKRGQNVTFRCDPISEHNRLYWYRQTLGQGPEFLTYFQNEAQLEKSRLLSDRFSAERPKGSFSTLEIQRTEQGDSAMYLCASSPTGGRNPQETQYFGPGTRLLVL.

In regard to this clonotype: Germline is not matched at one junction end, which may reflect a read error. This chain joins TRBV18 and TRBJ1-5; the D gene is possibly TRBD1 (6 bases). Germline lookup yields CDR1 KGHSH and CDR2 LQKENI. The CDR3 length is 14 residues. For the CDR3, the DNA is TGTGCCAACTCACTCGGGGGCGGGAATCAGCCCCAGCATTTT. It translates to CANSLGGGNQPQHF.

This sequence joins TRBV5-5 and TRBJ1-2; possibly TRBD1 for D (6 bases). V was cut by 4 bases and J by 8 bases, with 15 bases left in between. The germline CDR1 and CDR2 sequences are SGHKS and YYEKEE (reference sequence). This CDR3 has 13 residues. This CDR3 is CASSPPMDSGYTF. CDR3 sequence (DNA): TGTGCCAGCAGCCCCCCAATGGACAGCGGCTACACCTTC.

This clonotype was observed at least ten times. J is TRBJ2-7 and V is TRBV29-1; D remains unclear. This CDR3 is built from 12 residues. The V gene's germline CDR1 is SQVTM and CDR2 ANQGSEA. The V and J ends lost 3 bases and 6 bases respectively, with 12 bases between them. CDR3 residues: CSVDGSGSEQYF. The CDR3 DNA reads TGCAGCGTTGATGGCTCGGGTAGCGAGCAGTACTTC.

This chain links TRBV28 with TRBJ2-7, with 8 bases matching TRBD1. CDR3 length equals 16 residues. The germline CDR1 and CDR2 sequences are MDHEN and SYDVKM. V lost 4 bases, J lost 2 bases, and 10 bases stayed unmatched. CDR3: CASSSLGTGKPYEQYF. CDR3 DNA: TGTGCCAGCAGTTCCTTAGGGACAGGTAAACCCTACGAGCAGTACTTC.